Below, 8 T cell receptor beta chains from the same sample are listed, as sequenced in a study of tumor-infiltrating lymphocytes in primary liver carcinoma. The input was about 490 ng total RNA; TCR beta cDNA was made from it with a constant-region primer. ARM-PCR, slightly modified, supplied the TCR beta libraries through three nested multiplex PCR rounds. TRBV1-TRBV30 forward primers and a C-beta reverse primer were used in the first two PCR rounds, which each ran for about 9 cycles. TCRdb analysed the multiplex PCR reads with MiXCR anew, one entry per CDR3 protein. The sample has about 320,000 distinct CDR3 sequences, nearly 60% seen once. Unsorted whole blood supplied the blood RNA, and germline DNA was isolated too. The sample consisted of peripheral blood. The receptors shown here come from a woman between 25 and 40 years old with primary liver carcinoma and hepatitis B virus infection.

In the case of this clonotype: A much larger clone lies a single base off, so this may be a read error. The chain has TRBV12-3 or TRBV12-4 and TRBJ2-1, with 9 bases matching TRBD1. The CDR3 is made up of 11 amino acids. The CDR3 coding sequence is TGTGCCAGCAGTCGGACAGGGGAAAAGTCCTTC. Its protein is CASSRTGEKSF.

Comment on this clonotype: This clone may be a read error of a much larger clone one base away. The genes are TRBV12-5 and TRBJ1-1, with D unresolved. Germline assignment: CDR1 LGHNT and CDR2 FRNRAP. V was clipped by 7 bases and J by 1 base, with 7 bases between them. The CDR3 has 12 amino acids. DNA of the CDR3: TGTGCTAGTGATCCAGGGAACACTGAAGCTTTCTTT. Its translation: CASDPGNTEAFF.

Details on this clonotype: Compared with germline, one end of the junction differs, possibly owing to a read error. The rearrangement links TRBV30 to TRBJ2-2; D perhaps matches TRBD2 (6 bases). Germline CDR1 GTSNPN, CDR2 SVGIG (reference sequence). The CDR3 runs to 14 residues. CDR3 protein: CACSVATSPGELFF. The CDR3 region has the DNA TGTGCCTGCAGTGTAGCGACTAGTCCCGGGGAGCTGTTTTTT.

The CDR3 region has the DNA TGCAGCGTCCGGGGGGGCAGCCGTATAAGGGCTGAAGCTTTCTTT. This sequence encodes CSVRGGSRIRAEAFF. V usage is TRBV29-1 and J usage is TRBJ1-1, with D perhaps TRBD1 (6 bases). The CDR3 spans 15 residues. Deletions cut 6 bases from V and 6 bases from J, with 23 bases between. CDR1 and CDR2 from the germline V gene are SQVTM and ANQGSEA.

This clonotype appeared a few times. The chain is built from TRBV4-3 and TRBJ1-1; D not certain. In germline, CDR1 is LGHNA, CDR2 YSLEER. The CDR3 is made up of 15 amino acids. V shed 1 base and J shed 3 bases, with 12 bases lying between them. CDR3 sequence (DNA): TGCGCCAGCAGCCAAGTCCCAATTTCGGACACTGAAGCTTTCTTT. It is translated as CASSQVPISDTEAFF.

The V gene is TRBV6-1, the J gene TRBJ2-1; 8 bases fit TRBD1. V lost 4 bases and J lost 6; bases outside the gene matches: 8. Germline CDR1 and CDR2: MNHNS and SASEGT. This CDR3 is built from 15 residues. CDR3 DNA sequence: TGTGCCAGCAGTGTTTATAGGACAGGGAGCAATGAGCAGTTCTTC. As protein: CASSVYRTGSNEQFF.

The chain joins TRBV12-5 to TRBJ2-5; D unresolved. This CDR3 is built from 16 residues. Trimming removed 2 bases at V and 4 bases at J, with 17 bases between. CDR1 and CDR2 from the germline V gene are LGHNT and FRNRAP. CDR3 nucleotides: TGTGCTAGTGGTTTGTCGAGTGCACCGAGTCGAGAGACCCAGTACTTC. Protein product: CASGLSSAPSRETQYF. The full variable domain, rest sourced from reference TRBV12-5 and TRBJ2-5, is DARVTQTPRHKVTEMGQEVTMRCQPILGHNTVFWYRQTMMQGLELLAYFRNRAPLDDSGMPKDRFSAEMPDATLATLKIQPSEPRDSAVYFCASGLSSAPSRETQYFGPGTRLLVL.

Details on this clonotype: This could be a read error, since a much larger clone is one nucleotide away. J is TRBJ2-1 and V is TRBV4-1; 7 bases agree with TRBD2. Germline V gene lookup returns CDR1 MGHRA and CDR2 YSYEKL. V lost 0 bases and J lost 7; bases outside the gene matches: 9. The CDR3 is made up of 16 amino acids. The CDR3 DNA reads TGCGCCAGCAGCCAAGAACCCGCGGGAGCTTGGAATGAGCAGTTCTTC. It codes for CASSQEPAGAWNEQFF.